This TCR beta chain was profiled in a study of blood T cell repertoires in COVID-19. Overall study: Acute and convalescent COVID-19 specimens originated in the United States, Italy and Spain. T cells, B-cell-depleted T cells, or PBMCs provided the cDNA or gDNA that served as material.

The CDR3 runs to 16 residues. Germline V gene data show CDR1 as MNHEY and CDR2 as SVGEGT. The ends were cut back, 2 bases at V and 1 base at J, with 14 bases in the middle. Authors' methods: Estimation of nucleated cell counts relied on the amplification of reference gene primers. TCRdb's table, derived via immunoSEQ multiplex PCR, lists solely in-frame clones and lacks some. D and trimming come from the DNA, and the V and J calls and clone size come from that table. The sample records approximately 58,000 clones, over 75% being singletons. The chain uses TRBV6-2 or TRBV6-3 and TRBJ1-2, with a possible D match to TRBD1 (6 bases). Sequencing input: peripheral blood. The source is a man aged 35 to 55 with active COVID-19. The chain's CDR3 is CASSYGAGVNNYGYTF. The CDR3 DNA sequence: TGTGCCAGCAGTTACGGGGCAGGGGTCAATAACTATGGCTACACCTTC.